The TCR beta chain described here comes from a study of T cells after yellow fever vaccination. Each CDR3 protein is one row after TCRdb ran MiXCR on the 5' RACE reads. The table lists under 600,000 distinct CDR3 sequences, approximately 13% of them singletons. Study results and caveats: Subsequent booster samples again held most clones from primary vaccination (nearly 98% CD4, 85% to 90% CD8).

The CDR3 covers 18 residues. Per germline, CDR1 LGHNA and CDR2 YSLEER. After removal of 2 bases from V and 7 bases from J, the junction contained 17 bases not matched to a gene. On this clonotype itself: The antigen remains undetermined.

This sample comprised PBMCs, obtained on the day of the yellow fever booster vaccination. The receptor's source is a man under 40 who received the YFV17D yellow fever vaccine. The chain has TRBV4-3 and TRBJ2-7, with 10 bases matching TRBD2. DNA for the CDR3: TGCGCCAGCAGCCAAACCCCCAACCGGGCTAGCGGGAGTCAAGAGCAGTACTTC. This encodes CASSQTPNRASGSQEQYF.